A single sample is the source of the 16 T cell receptor beta chains below, sequenced in a study of HIV-infected children after antiretroviral therapy interruption. Treatment in this sample: PENTA 11 planned treatment interruption arm or continuous ART arm. A 3' RACE protocol on RNA, with unique molecular identifiers, produced the TCR library. MiXCR was run by TCRdb on the 3' RACE reads, yielding one entry per CDR3 protein. The sample lists 90,000 or so distinct CDR3 sequences, approximately 6.9% seen once, with 0.85% to 1.3% in the top ten. The specimen comprised CD45RA+ CD4+ T cells from PBMCs, pooled from several time points, sampled from a donor given antiretroviral therapy, either interrupted or continuous. The subset: naive CD4+ CD45RA+ CD45RO- T cells. These receptors were taken from a pool of human donors with HIV.

This clonotype has at least ten counts. The V call is TRBV2, the J call TRBJ2-2, with 8 positions matching TRBD1. Germline CDR1 reads SNHLY; CDR2 reads FYNNEI. Unmatched junction bases numbered 3, after V lost 4 bases and J lost 5 bases. This CDR3 has 14 amino acids. In nucleotides, the CDR3 is TGTGCCAGCAGTGGGACAGGGAAAACCGGGGAGCTGTTTTTT. It specifies CASSGTGKTGELFF.

This clonotype was seen a handful of times. The chain is built from TRBV24-1 and TRBJ2-1; a weak D match, TRBD1 (6 bases). Germline loops: CDR1 KGHDR, CDR2 SFDVKD. CDR3 length equals 13 residues. With 6 bases removed from V and 9 bases from J, the gap between germline ends came to 14 bases. Here the CDR3 DNA reads TGTGCCACCAGTCAGGGGATTGGAGGTGAGCAGTTCTTC. Encoded protein: CATSQGIGGEQFF.

This clonotype was seen ten or more times. This chain links TRBV19 with TRBJ1-2; the D gene is possibly TRBD1 (6 bases). V was clipped by 7 bases and J by 3 bases, with 18 bases between them. The CDR3 sequence is 15 residues long. Germline lookup yields CDR1 LNHDA and CDR2 SQIVND (reference sequence). CDR3 residues: CASTPNWDMDYGYTF. CDR3 bases: TGTGCCAGTACCCCGAACTGGGACATGGACTATGGCTACACCTTC.

The chain carries TRBV20-1 and TRBJ1-1; 8 bases line up with TRBD1. The V gene end was trimmed by 5 bases and the J gene end by 1 base; junction bases not matched to a gene: 3. CDR1 is DFQATT, CDR2 SNEGSKA, per germline (reference sequence). The CDR3 is 13 residues long. The CDR3 DNA follows: TGCAGTGCTCCTGGACAGGGGAACACTGAAGCTTTCTTT. The encoded protein is CSAPGQGNTEAFF.

This chain links TRBV6-1 with TRBJ1-5; maybe TRBD1 (6 bases). This CDR3 contains 20 residues. Germline V lookup: CDR1 MNHNS, CDR2 SASEGT. V was clipped by 7 bases and J by 4 bases, with 32 bases between them. Here the CDR3 reads CASKRTGGSGSLASNQPQHF. In nucleotides, the CDR3 is TGTGCCAGCAAGAGGACGGGGGGCTCAGGCTCTTTGGCGAGTAATCAGCCCCAGCATTTT.

CDR3 sequence reads: CASSPHPGQGAGEQYF. Here the CDR3 DNA reads TGTGCCAGCAGCCCCCACCCGGGACAGGGGGCGGGCGAGCAGTACTTC. This chain uses TRBV4-2 with TRBJ2-7, with 12 bases aligning to TRBD1. V lost 4 bases, J lost 6 bases, and 10 bases stayed unmatched. Germline V gene lookup returns CDR1 LGHNA and CDR2 YNFKEQ. The CDR3 runs to 16 residues.

This clonotype has ten or more counts. The chain uses TRBV9 and TRBJ2-1, with 12 bases matching TRBD1. The V gene's germline CDR1 is SGDLS and CDR2 YYNGEE. Unmatched junction bases numbered 8, after V lost 0 bases and J lost 10 bases. The CDR3 totals 16 residues. CDR3 region: CASSVAPGQGAQEQFF. The CDR3 DNA is TGTGCCAGCAGCGTAGCCCCGGGACAGGGGGCACAGGAGCAGTTCTTC. Complete variable domain (other parts from reference TRBV9 and TRBJ2-1): DSGVTQTPKHLITATGQRVTLRCSPRSGDLSVYWYQQSLDQGLQFLIQYYNGEERAKGNILERFSAQQFPDLHSELNLSSLELGDSALYFCASSVAPGQGAQEQFFGPGTRLTVL.

This clonotype was seen repeatedly, ten times or more. This chain links TRBV6-5 with TRBJ2-3; perhaps TRBD2 as D (7 bases). The CDR3 covers 13 residues. Germline V lookup: CDR1 MNHEY, CDR2 SVGAGI. V lost 8 bases to trimming and J lost 4 bases, with 13 bases between them. The CDR3 region has the DNA TGTGCCAGCGGGGGGGGGGCTCCAGATACGCAGTATTTT. Its translation: CASGGGAPDTQYF.

This clonotype has a handful of counts. The gene calls are TRBV20-1 and TRBJ2-1, with TRBD2 matching 16 bases. Trimming at V came to 7 bases and at J to 8 bases, leaving 8 bases not matched to a gene. The CDR3 runs 15 residues. Germline V gene sequence: CDR1 DFQATT, CDR2 SNEGSKA (reference sequence). The CDR3 region has the DNA TGCAGTGGGGGGACTAGCGGGAGGGCCCCGGATGAGCAGTTCTTC. Translating it yields CSGGTSGRAPDEQFF.

The chain carries TRBV27 and TRBJ2-6; no definite D call. The ends were cut back, 5 bases at V and 0 bases at J, with 8 bases in the middle. In germline, CDR1 is MNHEY, CDR2 SMNVEV (reference sequence). This CDR3 is 15 amino acids long. The CDR3 sequence is CASSPQLSGANVLTF. The DNA of the CDR3 is TGTGCCAGCAGTCCACAGCTCTCTGGGGCCAACGTCCTGACTTTC.

The gene calls are TRBV2 and TRBJ2-1; D not certain. This CDR3 region has 12 residues. The germline V gene has CDR1 SNHLY and CDR2 FYNNEI. Trimming removed 0 bases at V and 9 bases at J, with 6 bases between. The CDR3, as DNA: TGTGCCAGCAGTGAAGCGCGCGTTGAGCAGTTCTTC. Residues: CASSEARVEQFF.

This sequence joins TRBV7-2 and TRBJ2-3; D uncertain. The CDR3 sequence is 13 residues long. V lost 5 bases and J lost 4, with 10 bases in between. Per germline, CDR1 SGHTA and CDR2 FQGNSA. The CDR3 coding sequence is TGTGCCAGCAGCCCAAAATCCGCAGATACGCAGTATTTT. Residues: CASSPKSADTQYF.

Only a few counts were recorded for this clonotype. The V call is TRBV19, the J call TRBJ1-1; D call uncertain. Between the trimmed V and J ends, which lost 4 bases and 8 bases, there was a span of 8 bases. The germline gives CDR1 LNHDA, CDR2 SQIVND (reference sequence). The CDR3 is 11 residues long. The CDR3 DNA reads TGTGCCAGTAGTAACCGCTTAGAAGCTTTCTTT. Its protein is CASSNRLEAFF.

In its sample, this clonotype was seen many times. The chain employs TRBV7-3 and TRBJ1-1; no firm D call. The V and J ends lost 1 base and 0 bases respectively, with 9 bases between them. Germline V lookup: CDR1 SGHTA, CDR2 FQGTGA. The CDR3 loop spans 15 amino acids. CDR3 protein: CASSLKSGMNTEAFF. CDR3 nucleotide sequence: TGTGCCAGCAGCTTAAAGTCAGGCATGAACACTGAAGCTTTCTTT.

This sequence joins TRBV9 and TRBJ2-7; D tentatively fits TRBD1 or TRBD2 (6 bases each). There are 12 residues in the CDR3. The germline V gene has CDR1 SGDLS and CDR2 YYNGEE. The V gene lost 0 bases and the J gene lost 6 bases, with 7 bases spanning the gap. In DNA form, the CDR3 reads TGTGCCAGCAGCGTAGAGGGGGGCGAGCAGTACTTC. Its translation is CASSVEGGEQYF.

In its sample, this clonotype was seen many times. This chain connects TRBV6-1 to TRBJ2-3; D remains unclear. Deletions cut 3 bases from V and 2 bases from J, with 12 bases between. The CDR3 length is 15 residues. The germline V gene has CDR1 MNHNS and CDR2 SASEGT. The CDR3 loop reads CASSEQNTATDTQYF. For the CDR3, the DNA is TGTGCCAGCAGTGAGCAGAACACAGCCACAGATACGCAGTATTTT.